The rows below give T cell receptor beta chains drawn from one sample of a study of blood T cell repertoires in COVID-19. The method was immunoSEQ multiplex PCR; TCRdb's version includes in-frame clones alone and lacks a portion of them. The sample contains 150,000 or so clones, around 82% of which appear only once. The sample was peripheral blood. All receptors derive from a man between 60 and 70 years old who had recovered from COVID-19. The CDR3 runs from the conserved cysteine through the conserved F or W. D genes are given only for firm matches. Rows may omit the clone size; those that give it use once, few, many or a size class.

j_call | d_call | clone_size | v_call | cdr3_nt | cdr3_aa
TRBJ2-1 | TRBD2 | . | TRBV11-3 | TGTGCCAGCAGCTTAGGAGCGGGGCCATACAATGAGCAGTTCTTC | CASSLGAGPYNEQFF
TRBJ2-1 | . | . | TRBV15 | TGTGCCACCAGCAGAGATCGAATATCTGGACAGCGGAGCTCCTACAATGAGCAGTTCTTC | CATSRDRISGQRSSYNEQFF
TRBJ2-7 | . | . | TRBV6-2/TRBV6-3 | TGTGCCAGCAGTTACCCCACAGCCACCTACGAGCAGTACTTC | CASSYPTATYEQYF
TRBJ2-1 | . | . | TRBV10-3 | TGTGCCATCAGTGATTCAGGAATACCAAGCTCCTACAATGAGCAGTTCTTC | CAISDSGIPSSYNEQFF
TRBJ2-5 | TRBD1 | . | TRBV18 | TGTGCCAGCTCACCACCGACAGGGTTGCAAGAGACCCAGTACTTC | CASSPPTGLQETQYF
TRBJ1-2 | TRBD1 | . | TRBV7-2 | TGTGCCAGCAGGGACAGGGGAGGGTCCTATGGCTACACCTTC | CASRDRGGSYGYTF
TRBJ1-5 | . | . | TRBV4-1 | TGCGCCAGCAGCCAAGCGAAACAGGCGCCCCAGCCCCAGCATTTT | CASSQAKQAPQPQHF
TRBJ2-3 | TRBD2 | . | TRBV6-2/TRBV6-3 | TGTGCCAGCAGTTACTCGCCTAGCGGGGACACAGATACGCAGTATTTT | CASSYSPSGDTDTQYF
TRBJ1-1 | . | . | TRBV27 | TGTGCCAGCAGTTTTACCAGGGGCCTGAACACTGAAGCTTTCTTT | CASSFTRGLNTEAFF
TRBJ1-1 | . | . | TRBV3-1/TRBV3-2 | TGTGCCAGCAGCCTGCTTACACCAAGAGGGAACACTGAAGCTTTCTTT | CASSLLTPRGNTEAFF
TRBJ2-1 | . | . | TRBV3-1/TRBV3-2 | TGTGCCAGCAGCCAACGCGTAGGAGGGGGGGATAACAATGAGCAGTTCTTC | CASSQRVGGGDNNEQFF
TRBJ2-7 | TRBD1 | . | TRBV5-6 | TGTGCCAGCGGGGGGACAGGGTTAGGCGAGCAGTACTTC | CASGGTGLGEQYF
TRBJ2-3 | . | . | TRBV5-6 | TGTGCCAGCAGCTTGGTATCAGATACGCAGTATTTT | CASSLVSDTQYF
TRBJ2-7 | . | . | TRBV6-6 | TGTGCCGCCGAAGGAGGCCTATCTAGCTCCTACGAGCAGTACTTC | CAAEGGLSSSYEQYF
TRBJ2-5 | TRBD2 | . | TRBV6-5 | TGTGCCAGCAGTTACTCGCGGGGGGAGAGGGAGTACTTC | CASSYSRGEREYF
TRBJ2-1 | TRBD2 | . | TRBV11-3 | TGTGCCAGCAGCCTCGGACGGCGGGGGGCCTTCTACAATGAGCAGTTCTTC | CASSLGRRGAFYNEQFF
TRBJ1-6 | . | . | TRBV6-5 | TGTGCCAGCAGTACGACGGAGGATAATTCACCCCTCCACTTT | CASSTTEDNSPLHF
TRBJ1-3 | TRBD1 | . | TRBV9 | TGTGCCAGCAGCGCGGGACAGGGTTATAATGGAAACACCATATATTTT | CASSAGQGYNGNTIYF
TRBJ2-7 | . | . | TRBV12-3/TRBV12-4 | TGTGCCAGCAGTTCACTCTACGAGCAGTACTTC | CASSSLYEQYF
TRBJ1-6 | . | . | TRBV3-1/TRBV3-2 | TGTGCCAGCAGCCAACAGAGGGATTCACCCCTCCACTTT | CASSQQRDSPLHF
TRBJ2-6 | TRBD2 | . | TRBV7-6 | TGTGCCAGCAGCTTACCTAGCGGGGGCTACTCTGGGGCCAACGTCCTGACTTTC | CASSLPSGGYSGANVLTF
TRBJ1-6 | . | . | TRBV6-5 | TGTGCCAGCTCGACAGACAGGCAGTATTCACCCCTCCACTTT | CASSTDRQYSPLHF
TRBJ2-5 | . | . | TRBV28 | TGTGCCAGCAGTTTATTGGATAAACTTCTGGGACTCGGGGAGACCCAGTACTTC | CASSLLDKLLGLGETQYF
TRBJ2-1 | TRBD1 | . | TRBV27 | TGTGCCAGCAGTTCCCGGGACAGGGGCAACAATGAGCAGTTCTTC | CASSSRDRGNNEQFF
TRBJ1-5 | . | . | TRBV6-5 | TGTGCCAGCAGTTACGGTGGGGAGGGGCCCCAGCATTTT | CASSYGGEGPQHF
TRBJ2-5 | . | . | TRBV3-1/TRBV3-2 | TGTGCCAGCAGCCAACGGCGGGGCGGGGAGACCCAGTACTTC | CASSQRRGGETQYF
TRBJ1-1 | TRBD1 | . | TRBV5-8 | TGTGCCAGCGACGTGGGGGGGACAGGGGCGAACACTGAAGCTTTCTTT | CASDVGGTGANTEAFF
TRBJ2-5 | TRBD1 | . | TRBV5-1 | TGCGCCAGCAGCATAGGGACAGGTACAGAGACCCAGTACTTC | CASSIGTGTETQYF
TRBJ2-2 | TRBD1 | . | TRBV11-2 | TGTGCCAGCAGCCTAGGACAGGGGCCGAACACCGGGGAGCTGTTTTTT | CASSLGQGPNTGELFF
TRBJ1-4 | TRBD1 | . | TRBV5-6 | TGTGCCAGCACCATGGGACAGGGTGGTGAAAAACTGTTTTTT | CASTMGQGGEKLFF
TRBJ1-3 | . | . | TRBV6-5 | TGTGCCAGCAGTCGACCGGGACTCGGAAACACCATATATTTT | CASSRPGLGNTIYF
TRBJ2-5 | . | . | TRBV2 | TGTGCCAGCAGTGAGGGGTACAGGGAGACGACCCAGTACTTC | CASSEGYRETTQYF
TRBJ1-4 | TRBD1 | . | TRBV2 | TGTGCCAGCCGCCGGGACAGGGACGGTGGGGATGAAAAACTGTTTTTT | CASRRDRDGGDEKLFF
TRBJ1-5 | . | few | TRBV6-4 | TGTGCCAGCAGCGCGGACAGAAATAGCAATCAGCCCCAGCATTTT | CASSADRNSNQPQHF
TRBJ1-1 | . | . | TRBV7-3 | TGTGCCAGCAGCCCCGGGGGTCTCACTGAAGCTTTCTTT | CASSPGGLTEAFF
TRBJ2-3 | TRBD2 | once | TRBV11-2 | TGTGCCAGCAGCTTACTAGCGGGGGGACTCTCTAGCACAGATACGCAGTATTTT | CASSLLAGGLSSTDTQYF
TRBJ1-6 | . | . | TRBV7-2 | TGTGCCAGCAGCTTTAATAATTCACCCCTCCACTTT | CASSFNNSPLHF
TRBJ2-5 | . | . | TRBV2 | TGTGCCAGCAAGACGGACTGGCAAGAGACCCAGTACTTC | CASKTDWQETQYF
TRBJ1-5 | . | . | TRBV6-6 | TGTGCCAGCAGTTATTCGGGGGGTCATAGCAATCAGCCCCAGCATTTT | CASSYSGGHSNQPQHF
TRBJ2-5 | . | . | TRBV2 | TGTGCCAGCCAAGAGAGGACAGTGCCTAAAGAGACCCAGTACTTC | CASQERTVPKETQYF
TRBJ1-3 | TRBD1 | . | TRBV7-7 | TGTGCTACCACAGGGGGCGAGGGAAACACCATATATTTT | CATTGGEGNTIYF